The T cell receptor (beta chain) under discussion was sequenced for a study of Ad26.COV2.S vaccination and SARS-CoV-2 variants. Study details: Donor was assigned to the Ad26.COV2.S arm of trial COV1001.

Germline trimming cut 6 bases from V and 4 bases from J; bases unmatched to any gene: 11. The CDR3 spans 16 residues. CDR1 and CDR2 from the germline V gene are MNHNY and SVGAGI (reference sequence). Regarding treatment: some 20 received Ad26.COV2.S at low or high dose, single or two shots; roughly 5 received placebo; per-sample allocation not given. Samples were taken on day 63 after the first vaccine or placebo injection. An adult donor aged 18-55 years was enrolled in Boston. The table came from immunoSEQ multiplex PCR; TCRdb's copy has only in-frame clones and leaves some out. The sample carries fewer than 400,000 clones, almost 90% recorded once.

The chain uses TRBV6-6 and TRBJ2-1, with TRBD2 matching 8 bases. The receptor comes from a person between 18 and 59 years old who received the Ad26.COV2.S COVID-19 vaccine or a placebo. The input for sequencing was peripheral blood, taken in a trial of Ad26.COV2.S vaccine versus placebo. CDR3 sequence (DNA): TGTGCCAGCAGCCCACGGGGGGGGACGGTTTACAATGAGCAGTTCTTC. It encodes CASSPRGGTVYNEQFF.